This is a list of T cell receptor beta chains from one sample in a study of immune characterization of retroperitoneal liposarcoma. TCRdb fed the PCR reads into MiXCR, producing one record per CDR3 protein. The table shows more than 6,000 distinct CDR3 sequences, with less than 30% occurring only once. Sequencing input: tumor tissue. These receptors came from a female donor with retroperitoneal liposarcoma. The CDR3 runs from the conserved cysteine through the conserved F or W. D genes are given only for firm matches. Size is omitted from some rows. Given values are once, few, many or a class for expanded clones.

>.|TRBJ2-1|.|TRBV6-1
CASSGTRQYNEQFF
TGTGCCAGCTCCGGGACCCGACAGTACAATGAGCAGTTCTTC
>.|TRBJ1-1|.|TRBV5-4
CASSLPNTEAFF
TGTGCCAGCAGCTTGCCTAACACTGAAGCTTTCTTT
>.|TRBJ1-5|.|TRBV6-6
CASSYSRGQPQHF
TGTGCCAGCAGTTACTCGAGGGGTCAGCCCCAGCATTTT
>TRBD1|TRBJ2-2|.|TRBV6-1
CASRSQGDAGELFF
TGTGCCAGCAGGTCGCAGGGGGACGCCGGGGAGCTGTTTTTT
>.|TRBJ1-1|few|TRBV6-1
CASTRKGGGGRVSEAFF
TGTGCCAGCACCAGAAAGGGAGGAGGGGGGCGAGTCTCTGAAGCTTTCTTT
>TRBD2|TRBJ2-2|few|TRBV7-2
CASSRGRPSGSSGELFF
TGTGCCAGCAGCAGGGGGAGGCCTAGCGGGAGTTCCGGGGAGCTGTTTTTT
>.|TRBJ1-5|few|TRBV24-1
CATSDPTQGNQPQHF
TGTGCCACCAGTGACCCTACTCAGGGAAATCAGCCCCAGCATTTT
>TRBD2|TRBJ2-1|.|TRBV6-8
CASTPSGSNEQFF
TGTGCCAGCACCCCTAGCGGGAGCAATGAGCAGTTCTTC
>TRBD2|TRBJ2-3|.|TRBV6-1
CASRPLAGTSTDTQYF
TGTGCCAGCAGACCCCTAGCGGGGACTAGCACAGATACGCAGTATTTT
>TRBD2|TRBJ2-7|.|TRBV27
CASSTQILAGVHEQYF
TGTGCCAGCAGTACACAAATACTAGCGGGAGTCCATGAGCAGTACTTC
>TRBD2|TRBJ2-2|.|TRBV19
CASSISSGSGGELFF
TGTGCCAGTAGTATCTCTAGCGGGAGTGGCGGGGAGCTGTTTTTT
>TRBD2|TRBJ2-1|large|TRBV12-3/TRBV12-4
CASSRTSWEQFF
TGTGCCAGCAGCCGGACTAGCTGGGAGCAGTTCTTC
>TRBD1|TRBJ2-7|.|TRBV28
CASSYPGGPYEQYF
TGTGCCAGCAGTTATCCAGGGGGCCCCTACGAGCAGTACTTC
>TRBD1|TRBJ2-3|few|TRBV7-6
CASSSRQGEDTQYF
TGTGCCAGCAGCTCGAGACAGGGGGAAGATACGCAGTATTTT
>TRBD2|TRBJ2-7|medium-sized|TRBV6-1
CASSPSGYEQYF
TGTGCCAGCAGTCCTAGCGGATACGAGCAGTACTTC
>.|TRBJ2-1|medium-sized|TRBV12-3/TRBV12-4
CASSRKRGSTYNEQFF
TGTGCCAGCAGTCGAAAAAGAGGTTCCACTTACAATGAGCAGTTCTTC
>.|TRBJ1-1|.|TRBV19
CASTGAATEAFF
TGTGCCAGTACGGGGGCGGCCACTGAAGCTTTCTTT
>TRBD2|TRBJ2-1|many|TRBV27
CASRELAGGGYNEQFF
TGTGCCAGCAGGGAACTAGCGGGAGGGGGTTACAATGAGCAGTTCTTC
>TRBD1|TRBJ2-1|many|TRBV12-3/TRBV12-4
CASSLPGGPFGYSNEQFF
TGTGCCAGCAGTTTACCAGGGGGCCCCTTTGGGTATTCGAATGAGCAGTTCTTC
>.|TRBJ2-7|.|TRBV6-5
CASSYQAEDEQYF
TGTGCCAGCAGTTACCAAGCGGAGGACGAGCAGTACTTC
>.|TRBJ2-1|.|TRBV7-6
CASSSGNEQFF
TGTGCCAGCAGCTCGGGGAATGAGCAGTTCTTC
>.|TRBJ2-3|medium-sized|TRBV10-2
CASSDPIRTDTQYF
TGCGCCAGCAGTGACCCGATACGCACAGATACGCAGTATTTT
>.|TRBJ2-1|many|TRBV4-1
CASSTLDHNNEQFF
TGCGCCAGCAGCACCCTGGACCATAACAATGAGCAGTTCTTC
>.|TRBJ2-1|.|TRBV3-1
CASSQVRDFPADEQFF
TGTGCCAGCAGCCAAGTAAGGGACTTTCCGGCGGATGAGCAGTTCTTC
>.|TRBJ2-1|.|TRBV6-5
CASSYSIESGEQFF
TGTGCCAGCAGTTACTCGATTGAGAGTGGTGAGCAGTTCTTC
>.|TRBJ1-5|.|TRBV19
CASSHRGKGQPQHF
TGTGCCAGTAGTCATAGGGGCAAGGGACAGCCCCAGCATTTT
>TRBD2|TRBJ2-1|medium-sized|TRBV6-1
CASSGGIPGLAGLNEQFF
TGTGCCAGCAGTGGCGGAATACCGGGACTAGCGGGACTCAATGAGCAGTTCTTC
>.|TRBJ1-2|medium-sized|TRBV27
CASSLFAGAEYGYTF
TGTGCCAGCAGTTTATTCGCAGGGGCCGAGTATGGCTACACCTTC
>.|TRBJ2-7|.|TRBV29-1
CSVDRAGSYEQYF
TGCAGCGTTGATAGGGCAGGGTCTTACGAGCAGTACTTC
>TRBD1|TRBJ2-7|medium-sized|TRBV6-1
CASRPTRQGYEQYF
TGTGCCAGCAGACCTACTAGACAGGGATACGAGCAGTACTTC
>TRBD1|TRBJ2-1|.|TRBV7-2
CASSPTGGKETQFF
TGTGCCAGCAGTCCTACAGGGGGCAAAGAGACCCAGTTCTTC
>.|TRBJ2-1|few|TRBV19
CASSTRTRDIEKEQFF
TGTGCCAGTAGTACGAGGACCCGGGACATCGAGAAGGAGCAGTTCTTC
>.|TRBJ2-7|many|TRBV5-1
CASSLVPGLGEQYF
TGCGCCAGCAGCTTGGTCCCGGGGCTAGGGGAGCAGTACTTC
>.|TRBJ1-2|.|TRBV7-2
CASSLGPGREGYTF
TGTGCCAGCAGCTTAGGTCCGGGGCGCGAGGGCTACACCTTC
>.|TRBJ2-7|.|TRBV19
CASSIDGRSYEQYF
TGTGCCAGTAGTATAGACGGCCGATCCTACGAGCAGTACTTC